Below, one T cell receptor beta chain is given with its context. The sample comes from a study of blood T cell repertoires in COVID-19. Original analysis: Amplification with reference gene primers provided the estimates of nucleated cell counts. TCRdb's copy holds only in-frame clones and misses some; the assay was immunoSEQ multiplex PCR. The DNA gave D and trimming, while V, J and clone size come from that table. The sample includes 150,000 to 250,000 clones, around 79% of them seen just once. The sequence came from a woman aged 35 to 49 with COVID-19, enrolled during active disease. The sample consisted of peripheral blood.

The CDR3 coding sequence is TGTGCCAGCAGCGATGCGGGAGGGCGGGATACGCAGTATTTT. This sequence encodes CASSDAGGRDTQYF. The J gene is TRBJ2-3, the V gene TRBV27; 9 positions match TRBD2. Germline-derived CDR1 and CDR2 are MNHEY and SMNVEV (reference sequence). V gave up 6 bases and J gave up 6 bases; unmatched junction bases: 7. The CDR3 runs 14 residues.